The next 14 T cell receptor beta chains were all read from a single sample in a study of blood T cell repertoires in COVID-19. Method: immunoSEQ multiplex PCR; TCRdb's copy keeps in-frame clones and lacks some. The sample holds hundreds of thousands of clones; 80% to 90% are singletons and the top ten take roughly 10%. The sequencing input was peripheral blood. The receptors shown here come from a woman in her seventies with COVID-19, enrolled during active disease.

The V gene is TRBV6-5, the J gene TRBJ1-1; D gene ambiguous. The germline V gene encodes CDR1 MNHEY and CDR2 SVGAGI. The germline V and J ends were trimmed by 4 bases and 2 bases, with 2 bases remaining between them. The CDR3 length is 11 residues. The CDR3 bases are TGTGCCAGCAGTTCTAACACTGAAGCTTTCTTT. Protein: CASSSNTEAFF.

The CDR3 region has the DNA TGTGCCAGCAGCTTAGAACAACAGGGGGGGGAGCAGTACTTC. This gives the protein CASSLEQQGGEQYF. The chain links TRBV11-2 to TRBJ2-7; D possibly corresponds to TRBD1 (8 bases). Germline loops: CDR1 SGHAT, CDR2 FQNNGV. The CDR3 spans 14 residues. Trimming pared 0 bases from V and 7 bases from J, leaving 13 bases between.

The V call is TRBV6-2 or TRBV6-3, the J call TRBJ2-4; 10 nucleotides line up with TRBD2. Per the germline V gene, CDR1 is MNHEY and CDR2 is SVGEGT. This CDR3 region has 16 residues. Trimming removed 2 bases from V and 7 bases from J; junction bases left unmatched: 8. The DNA for the CDR3 is TGTGCCAGCAGTTACACAAGCGGGAGGGCCTTTAACATTCAGTACTTC. It is translated as CASSYTSGRAFNIQYF.

The chain couples TRBV30 to TRBJ2-5; 7 nucleotides line up with TRBD2. Germline CDR1 reads GTSNPN; CDR2 reads SVGIG (reference sequence). CDR3 length equals 15 residues. V was pared by 1 base and J by 4 bases, with 9 bases of the junction left unmatched. CDR3 sequence (DNA): TGTGCCTGGAGTGCGAGCGGGAATCTTCGAGAGACCCAGTACTTC. The encoded protein is CAWSASGNLRETQYF.

The rearrangement links TRBV28 to TRBJ2-2; TRBD2 might be the D (6 bases). CDR1 and CDR2 from the germline V gene are MDHEN and SYDVKM. CDR3 length equals 17 residues. With 3 bases removed from V and 0 bases from J, the gap between germline ends came to 14 bases. The CDR3 loop reads CASSLDRGTSNTGELFF. DNA for the CDR3: TGTGCCAGCAGTTTGGACCGCGGGACTTCGAACACCGGGGAGCTGTTTTTT.

J is TRBJ1-6 and V is TRBV15; D perhaps matches TRBD1 (6 bases). The CDR3 has 16 amino acids. Looked up from germline, CDR1 is LNHNV and CDR2 is YYDKDF (reference sequence). V lost 5 bases to trimming and J lost 0 bases, with 11 bases between them. The CDR3 bases are TGTGCCACCAGCCCGACAGGACACTCCTATAATTCACCCCTCCACTTT. Its protein product is CATSPTGHSYNSPLHF.

This rearrangement joins TRBV4-2 to TRBJ1-6, with TRBD1 matching 7 bases. This CDR3 is built from 16 residues. J was trimmed by 10 bases and V by 4 bases; bases with no gene match: 13. Germline V lookup: CDR1 LGHNA, CDR2 YNFKEQ. CDR3 sequence reads: CASSPRETGLGSPLHF. CDR3 nucleotide sequence: TGTGCCAGCAGCCCCCGCGAGACAGGGTTGGGATCACCCCTCCACTTT.

As regards this clone: The junction and the germline gene differ at one end; a read error may be behind it. J is TRBJ2-7 and V is TRBV5-1, with 11 bases that match TRBD2. The CDR3 sequence is 19 residues long. Germline V gene data show CDR1 as SGHRS and CDR2 as YFSETQ. The CDR3 reads CASSSTGGGLAGPSSEQYF. In DNA form, the CDR3 reads TGCGCCAGCAGCTCGACAGGGGGTGGACTAGCGGGTCCTTCCTCCGAGCAGTACTTC.

This sequence joins TRBV18 and TRBJ1-2; possible D gene TRBD1, 6 bases. Germline values: CDR1 KGHSH, CDR2 LQKENI. V lost 4 bases and J 6 bases, leaving 9 bases between the germline ends. This CDR3 region has 12 residues. CDR3 loop: CASSRGLDGYTF. The CDR3 DNA reads TGTGCCAGCTCACGGGGGCTTGATGGCTACACCTTC.

The chain is built from TRBV7-2 and TRBJ2-5, with 11 bases that match TRBD2. The germline CDR1 and CDR2 sequences are SGHTA and FQGNSA. The trim removed 4 bases at V and 4 bases at J, leaving 8 bases unmatched. CDR3 size: 16 residues. CDR3 bases: TGTGCCAGCAGCTATACTAGCGGGAGTCTCCCAGAGACCCAGTACTTC. Its protein is CASSYTSGSLPETQYF. The full variable domain, its missing parts supplied by reference TRBV7-2 and TRBJ2-5, is GAGVSQSPSNKVTEKGKDVELRCDPISGHTALYWYRQSLGQGLEFLIYFQGNSAPDKSGLPSDRFSAERTGGSVSTLTIQRTQQEDSAVYLCASSYTSGSLPETQYFGPGTRLLVL.

This clone has just one count. The chain employs TRBV6-6 and TRBJ2-3; D not resolved. Germline CDR1 is MNHNY and CDR2 is SVGAGI (reference sequence). Trimming left V 6 bases short and J 1 base short, with 11 bases between. CDR3 length equals 14 residues. The chain's CDR3 is CASSPPAGTDTQYF. CDR3 nucleotide sequence: TGTGCCAGCAGCCCCCCCGCGGGCACAGATACGCAGTATTTT.

This clone was seen a single time. V gene TRBV9 combines with J gene TRBJ1-3; D is undetermined. The V end lost 6 bases, the J end lost 4 bases, and 17 bases lay between the germline ends. The CDR3 has 15 amino acids. Germline assignment: CDR1 SGDLS and CDR2 YYNGEE. In nucleotides, the CDR3 is TGTGCCAGCAACCCCACATCTTATGCCGGAAACACCATATATTTT. Its protein is CASNPTSYAGNTIYF.

The chain is built from TRBV3-1 (or the pseudogene TRBV3-2) and TRBJ1-3; 11 bases line up with TRBD1. Germline loops: CDR1 LGHDT, CDR2 YNNKEL (reference sequence). Trimming removed 5 bases from V and 8 bases from J; junction bases left unmatched: 2. The CDR3 is 13 residues long. The CDR3 sequence is CASSTGQGDTIYF. CDR3 bases: TGTGCCAGCAGCACGGGACAGGGGGACACCATATATTTT.

V is TRBV6-2 or TRBV6-3 and J is TRBJ2-2, with unresolved D. V lost 5 bases and J 6 bases, leaving 16 bases between the germline ends. The CDR3 runs to 15 residues. Germline V CDR1 and CDR2: MNHEY, SVGEGT. The CDR3 DNA reads as TGTGCCAGCAGTCAAGACTTGGGTTGGGCCGGGGAGCTGTTTTTT. Protein: CASSQDLGWAGELFF.